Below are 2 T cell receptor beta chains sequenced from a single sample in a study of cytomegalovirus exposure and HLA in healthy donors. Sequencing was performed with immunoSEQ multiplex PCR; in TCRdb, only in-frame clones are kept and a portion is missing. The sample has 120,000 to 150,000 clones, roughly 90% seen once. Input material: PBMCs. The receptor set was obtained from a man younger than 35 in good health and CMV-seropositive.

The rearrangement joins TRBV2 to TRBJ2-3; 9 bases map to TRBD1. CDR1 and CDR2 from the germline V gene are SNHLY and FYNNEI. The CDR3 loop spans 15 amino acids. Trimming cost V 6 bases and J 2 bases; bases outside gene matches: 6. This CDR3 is CASSLTGGPTDTQYF. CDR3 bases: TGTGCCAGCAGCCTGACAGGGGGGCCCACAGATACGCAGTATTTT.

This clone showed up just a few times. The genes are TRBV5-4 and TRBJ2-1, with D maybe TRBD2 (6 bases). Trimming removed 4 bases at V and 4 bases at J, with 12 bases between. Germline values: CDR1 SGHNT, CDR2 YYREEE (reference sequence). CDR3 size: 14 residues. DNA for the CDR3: TGTGCCAGCAGCCTTAGCGGAGAGTACAATGAGCAGTTCTTC. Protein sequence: CASSLSGEYNEQFF.